These 26 T cell receptor beta chains originate from one sample sequenced in a study of T cells in Graves' hyperthyroidism and ophthalmopathy. Using RNA transcripts as the source, TCR beta CDR3 regions were amplified. The HTBI primer set was used in a first-round RT-PCR of the TCR CDR3. TCRdb redid the calling of the multiplex PCR reads with MiXCR, one entry per CDR3 protein. The repertoire consists of about 290,000 distinct CDR3 sequences, with about 13% occurring once and the leading ten covering 7.9%. Material: blood. These receptors were collected from a woman aged 40 to 55 with Graves' hyperthyroidism.

The V gene is TRBV19, the J gene TRBJ2-1; D ambiguous. From germline, CDR1 is LNHDA and CDR2 SQIVND (reference sequence). This CDR3 contains 13 residues. V was shortened by 6 bases and J by 0 bases, with 6 bases between the two germline ends. Here the CDR3 DNA reads TGTGCCAGTAGCAGAGGCTCCTACAATGAGCAGTTCTTC. Amino acid sequence: CASSRGSYNEQFF.

This clonotype was detected ten times or more. V usage is TRBV20-1 and J usage is TRBJ2-2, with TRBD2 as a possible D gene (6 bases). CDR1 is DFQATT, CDR2 SNEGSKA, per germline (reference sequence). V was pared by 3 bases and J by 2 bases, with 16 bases between. CDR3 length: 16 amino acids. As DNA, the CDR3 is TGCAGTGCTAGCCCAACGGGACTCTTAAACACCGGGGAGCTGTTTTTT. Translated: CSASPTGLLNTGELFF.

The chain's CDR3 is CASSLGKGTTGGELFF. Here the CDR3 DNA reads TGTGCCAGCAGCCTGGGGAAGGGGACTACGGGCGGGGAGCTGTTTTTT. The chain has TRBV7-6 and TRBJ2-2; TRBD2 matches at 7 bases. V was clipped by 5 bases and J by 7 bases; unmatched bases: 13. Germline CDR1 is SGHVS and CDR2 is FNYEAQ. This CDR3 comprises 16 residues.

The chain recombines TRBV27 with TRBJ2-7, with D perhaps matching TRBD2 (5 bases). CDR1 and CDR2 (germline): MNHEY, SMNVEV (reference sequence). V lost 6 bases to trimming and J lost 6 bases, with 15 bases between them. The CDR3 has 13 amino acids. CDR3 DNA: TGTGCCAGCAGCCCTGGACTCAGACGCGAGCAGTACTTC. It translates to CASSPGLRREQYF.

This clonotype was detected ten times or more. The chain uses TRBV12-3 or TRBV12-4 and TRBJ1-6; D ambiguous. The CDR3 runs 12 residues. V shed 7 bases and J shed 6 bases, with 7 bases lying between them. The CDR3, as DNA: TGTGCCAGCAATGATGGTAATTCACCCCTCCACTTT. Translation: CASNDGNSPLHF.

The V gene is TRBV9, the J gene TRBJ1-5; 7 bases map to TRBD1. Germline V gene data show CDR1 as SGDLS and CDR2 as YYNGEE. V lost 3 bases, J lost 7 bases, and 7 bases stayed unmatched. The CDR3 sequence is 14 residues long. In DNA form, the CDR3 reads TGTGCCAGCAGCGAACAGGGGTGGGGACAGCCCCAGCATTTT. Protein product: CASSEQGWGQPQHF.

The CDR3 nucleotides are TGTGCCAGCAGCACCCAGACAGGGGGCTACGAGCAGTACTTC. Protein product: CASSTQTGGYEQYF. The rearrangement uses TRBV7-9 and TRBJ2-7, with TRBD1 matching over 9 bases. The CDR3 contains 14 residues. Germline V lookup: CDR1 SEHNR, CDR2 FQNEAQ (reference sequence). V lost 5 bases to trimming and J lost 3 bases; unmatched junction nucleotides: 5.

The CDR3 protein is CASSQDEGTGAWALQETQYF. The CDR3 DNA is TGTGCCAGCAGCCAAGATGAGGGGACAGGGGCCTGGGCGCTACAAGAGACCCAGTACTTC. This chain connects TRBV3-1 to TRBJ2-5; 10 bases fit TRBD1. V shed 0 bases and J 2 bases; nucleotides not matched to a gene: 15. This CDR3 is built from 20 residues. The germline gives CDR1 LGHDT, CDR2 YNNKEL (reference sequence).

This clonotype was seen a handful of times. V gene TRBV10-2 combines with J gene TRBJ1-3; D is ambiguous. Germline V gene data show CDR1 as WSHSY and CDR2 as SAAADI. V lost 10 bases and J lost 4, with 5 bases in between. This CDR3 region has 10 residues. The CDR3 DNA reads TGCGCCACCTTGGGAAACACCATATATTTT. It specifies CATLGNTIYF.

This clonotype was observed many times. The chain combines TRBV12-5 with TRBJ2-3, with 11 bases that match TRBD2. Germline CDR1 reads LGHNT; CDR2 reads FRNRAP. This CDR3 region has 16 residues. The V gene end was trimmed by 10 bases and the J gene end by 2 bases; junction bases not matched to a gene: 11. The CDR3 is CAILRTSGWPTDTQYF. CDR3 in DNA: TGTGCTATCCTCCGGACTAGCGGGTGGCCCACAGATACGCAGTATTTT.

This clonotype was seen repeatedly, ten times or more. This CDR3 is CASSPNNNEQFF. Here the CDR3 DNA reads TGCGCCAGCAGCCCGAATAACAATGAGCAGTTCTTC. The chain links TRBV5-1 to TRBJ2-1; unclear D gene. Trimming cost V 4 bases and J 5 bases, with 7 bases left between them. CDR3 length: 12 amino acids. Germline V gene sequence: CDR1 SGHRS, CDR2 YFSETQ.

This clonotype was counted ten times or more. The chain uses TRBV19 and TRBJ2-2, with 7 bases lining up with TRBD1. The germline V gene has CDR1 LNHDA and CDR2 SQIVND (reference sequence). With 3 bases clipped from V and 6 bases from J, the junction kept 4 bases outside the gene matches. The CDR3 sequence is 14 residues long. The CDR3 region is CASSIRTGAGELFF. The CDR3 DNA reads as TGTGCCAGTAGTATCCGGACAGGCGCCGGGGAGCTGTTTTTT.

This clonotype was recorded a few times. As DNA, the CDR3 is TGCAGTGCTAGTTCGGACCGGAATTCACCCCTCCACTTT. This codes for CSASSDRNSPLHF. The chain employs TRBV20-1 and TRBJ1-6; D uncertain. V was shortened by 3 bases and J by 7 bases, with 10 bases between the two germline ends. CDR1 is DFQATT and CDR2 is SNEGSKA in the germline V gene (reference sequence). This CDR3 contains 13 residues.

The rearrangement joins TRBV3-1 to TRBJ2-5, with 9 bases lining up with TRBD1. Germline lookup yields CDR1 LGHDT and CDR2 YNNKEL (reference sequence). Germline trimming cut 6 bases from V and 5 bases from J; bases unmatched to any gene: 7. The CDR3 totals 14 residues. This CDR3 reads CASSRGQGPETQYF. CDR3 DNA sequence: TGTGCCAGCAGTAGGGGACAGGGACCCGAGACCCAGTACTTC.

This clonotype has a count of ten or more. The CDR3, as DNA: TGTGCCAGCAGTCCCAGAAGGGGGCGAGAGACCCAGTACTTC. Its translation: CASSPRRGRETQYF. The rearrangement joins TRBV6-1 to TRBJ2-5, with TRBD1 matching 7 bases. The CDR3 is 14 residues long. J lost 4 bases, V lost 5 bases, and 7 bases had no gene match. Germline assignment: CDR1 MNHNS and CDR2 SASEGT.

Remarks on this clonotype: A clone one base away is much larger, so this may be a read error. V and J are TRBV10-3 and TRBJ2-3, with 10 bases aligning to TRBD2. CDR1 is ENHRY, CDR2 SYGVKD, per germline. The CDR3 is 14 residues long. The V segment lost 7 bases and the J segment 6 bases; nucleotides outside the gene matches: 7. The CDR3 bases are TGTGCCATCAAAGCGGGAGGGACCACCGATACGCAGTATTTT. Translation: CAIKAGGTTDTQYF.

The chain has TRBV25-1 and TRBJ2-2, with D unclear. V lost 5 bases and J 7 bases, leaving 8 bases between the germline ends. The CDR3 extends over 12 amino acids. The germline V gene encodes CDR1 MGHDK and CDR2 SYGVNS. Written as DNA, the CDR3 is TGTGCCAGCAGTCCTGTCTTCGGGGAGCTGTTTTTT. Its protein product is CASSPVFGELFF.

This clonotype was counted many times. The chain links TRBV7-9 to TRBJ2-7; TRBD2 matches at 11 bases. Germline lookup yields CDR1 SEHNR and CDR2 FQNEAQ (reference sequence). There are 14 residues in the CDR3. With 5 bases clipped from V and 1 base from J, the junction kept 1 base outside the gene matches. CDR3 in amino acids: CASSRLAGSYEQYF. Here the CDR3 DNA reads TGTGCCAGCAGCAGACTAGCGGGGTCCTACGAGCAGTACTTC.

The chain carries TRBV11-2 and TRBJ2-1; 9 positions match TRBD2. With V trimmed by 0 bases and J by 6 bases, 3 bases remained unmatched. Germline loops: CDR1 SGHAT, CDR2 FQNNGV. The length of the CDR3 is 15 residues. Written as DNA, the CDR3 is TGTGCCAGCAGCTTAGAGGCGGGAGGGCCCAATGAGCAGTTCTTC. Its translation: CASSLEAGGPNEQFF.

This clonotype appeared a few times. The chain combines TRBV15 with TRBJ2-1; 8 bases fit TRBD2. Germline V lookup: CDR1 LNHNV, CDR2 YYDKDF (reference sequence). The CDR3 contains 16 residues. The J segment lost 7 bases and the V segment lost 3 bases, leaving 11 bases of the junction unmatched. The CDR3 DNA sequence: TGTGCCACCAGCAGCGTTAGCGGGGCCTCCCGGAATGAGCAGTTCTTC. Amino acids: CATSSVSGASRNEQFF.

This clonotype appeared a few times. This chain connects TRBV19 to TRBJ2-2; 11 bases are a match to TRBD2. After removal of 3 bases from V and 4 bases from J, the junction contained 7 bases not matched to a gene. CDR3 length: 17 residues. The V gene's germline CDR1 is LNHDA and CDR2 SQIVND (reference sequence). CDR3 bases: TGTGCCAGTAGTATCGCCACTAGCGGGAGACTCACCGGGGAGCTGTTTTTT. Amino acid sequence: CASSIATSGRLTGELFF.

This clonotype was seen ten or more times. The CDR3 sequence is CASSLHGEPNQPQHF. CDR3 bases: TGTGCCAGCAGTTTACATGGGGAACCCAATCAGCCCCAGCATTTT. The J gene is TRBJ1-5, the V gene TRBV28; no clear D gene. This CDR3 comprises 15 residues. In germline, CDR1 is MDHEN, CDR2 SYDVKM. Trimming cost V 2 bases and J 3 bases, with 11 bases left between them.

There are many counts of this clonotype. The J gene is TRBJ1-5, the V gene TRBV12-3 or TRBV12-4, with 7 positions matching TRBD1. Trimming took 5 bases from V and 9 from J; bases not matched to a gene: 4. The CDR3 is made up of 12 amino acids. The CDR3 sequence: CASSRQGGPQHF. The CDR3 nucleotides read TGTGCCAGCAGTCGACAGGGCGGGCCCCAGCATTTT.

This clonotype was counted a few times. The chain links TRBV6-1 to TRBJ2-3; 7 bases align to TRBD1. The CDR3 covers 15 residues. V shed 2 bases and J 8 bases; nucleotides not matched to a gene: 10. Germline CDR1 and CDR2: MNHNS and SASEGT. CDR3 DNA: TGTGCCAGCAGTGAAATGGGACAGAAGCGGCCTACGCAGTATTTT. Its translation is CASSEMGQKRPTQYF.

The CDR3 DNA follows: TGTGCCAGCAGCTCATGGACTAGCGGGAAATTGGAGACCCAGTACTTC. Encoded protein: CASSSWTSGKLETQYF. The chain joins TRBV11-3 to TRBJ2-5, with 12 positions matching TRBD2. The CDR3 covers 16 residues. J gave up 5 bases and V 4 bases, and 8 bases lay outside the gene matches. Germline loops: CDR1 SGHNT, CDR2 YENEEA. The complete variable domain, with remaining parts taken from reference TRBV11-3 and TRBJ2-5, reads EAGVVQSPRYKIIEKKQPVAFWCNPISGHNTLYWYLQNLGQGPELLIRYENEEAVDDSQLPKDRFSAERLKGVDSTLKIQPAELGDSAVYLCASSSWTSGKLETQYFGPGTRLLVL.

Many counts were recorded for this clonotype. The V call is TRBV2, the J call TRBJ2-2, with a possible D match to TRBD2 (6 bases). The CDR3 has 16 amino acids. CDR1 is SNHLY and CDR2 is FYNNEI in the germline V gene. V lost 4 bases, J lost 2 bases, and 14 bases lay in between. The CDR3 DNA follows: TGTGCCAGCAGTGGGGGCACCGGGACTAACACCGGGGAGCTGTTTTTT. Protein sequence: CASSGGTGTNTGELFF.